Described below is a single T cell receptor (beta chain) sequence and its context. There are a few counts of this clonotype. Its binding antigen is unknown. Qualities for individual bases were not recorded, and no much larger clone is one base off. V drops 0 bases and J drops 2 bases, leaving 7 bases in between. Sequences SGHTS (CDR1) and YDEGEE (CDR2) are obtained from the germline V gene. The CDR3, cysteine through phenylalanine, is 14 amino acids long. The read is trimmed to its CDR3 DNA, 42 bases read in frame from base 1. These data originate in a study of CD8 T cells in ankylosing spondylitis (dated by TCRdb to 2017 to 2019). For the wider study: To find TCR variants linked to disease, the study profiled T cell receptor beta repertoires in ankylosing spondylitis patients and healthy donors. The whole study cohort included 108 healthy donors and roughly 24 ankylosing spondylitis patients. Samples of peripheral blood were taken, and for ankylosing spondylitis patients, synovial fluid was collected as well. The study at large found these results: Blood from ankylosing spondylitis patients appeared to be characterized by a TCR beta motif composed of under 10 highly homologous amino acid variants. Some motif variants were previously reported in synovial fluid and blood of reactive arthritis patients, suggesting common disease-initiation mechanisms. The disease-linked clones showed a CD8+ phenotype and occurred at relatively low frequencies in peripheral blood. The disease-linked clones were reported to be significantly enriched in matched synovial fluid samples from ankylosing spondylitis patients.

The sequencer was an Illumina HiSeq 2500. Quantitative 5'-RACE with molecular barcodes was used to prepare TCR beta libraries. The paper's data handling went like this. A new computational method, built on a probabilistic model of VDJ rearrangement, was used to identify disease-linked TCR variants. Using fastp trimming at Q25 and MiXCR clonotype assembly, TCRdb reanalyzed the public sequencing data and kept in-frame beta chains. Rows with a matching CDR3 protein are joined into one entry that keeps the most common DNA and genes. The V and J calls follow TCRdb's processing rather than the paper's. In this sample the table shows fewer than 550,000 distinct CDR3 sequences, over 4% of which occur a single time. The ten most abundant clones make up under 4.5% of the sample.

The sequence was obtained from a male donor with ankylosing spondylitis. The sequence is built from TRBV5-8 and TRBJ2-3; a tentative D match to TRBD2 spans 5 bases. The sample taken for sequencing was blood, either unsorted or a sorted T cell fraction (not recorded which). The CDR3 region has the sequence CASSLAGITDTQYF. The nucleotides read TGTGCCAGCAGCTTGGCGGGGATCACAGATACGCAGTATTTT.